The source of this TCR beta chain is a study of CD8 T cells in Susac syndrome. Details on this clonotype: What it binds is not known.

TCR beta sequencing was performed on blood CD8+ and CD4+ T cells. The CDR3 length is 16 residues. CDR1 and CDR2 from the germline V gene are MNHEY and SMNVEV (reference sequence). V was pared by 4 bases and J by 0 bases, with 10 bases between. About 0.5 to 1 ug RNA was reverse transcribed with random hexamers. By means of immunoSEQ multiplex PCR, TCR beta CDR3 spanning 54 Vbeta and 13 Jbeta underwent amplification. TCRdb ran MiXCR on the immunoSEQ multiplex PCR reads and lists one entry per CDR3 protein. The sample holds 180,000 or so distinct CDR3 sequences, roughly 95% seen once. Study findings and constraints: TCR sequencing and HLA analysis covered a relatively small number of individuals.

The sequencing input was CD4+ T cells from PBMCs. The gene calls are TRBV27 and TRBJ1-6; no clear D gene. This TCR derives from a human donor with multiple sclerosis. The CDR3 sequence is CASSWRSSSYNSPLHF. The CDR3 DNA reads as TGTGCCAGCAGTTGGCGGAGTAGCTCCTATAATTCACCCCTCCACTTT.